The 4 T cell receptor beta chains given below trace back to one sample, sequenced in a study of T cell changes during pregnancy in multiple sclerosis (dated by TCRdb to the late 2010s). Library preparation was by the immunoSEQ multiplex PCR assay. The table comes from immuneACCESS by way of TCRdb, which keeps in-frame sequences with V and J called. Part of the clones is missing from these tables; in studies checked, under half for an unresolved V gene and the rest for unknown reasons. The sample includes around 56,000 clones, with about 94% observed a single time. Of the sample, under 3% falls within the top ten clones. Sequenced material: CD8+ T cells from peripheral blood mononuclear cells, taken after pregnancy. Receptors originate from a female donor with multiple sclerosis, enrolled in a pregnancy study.

V gene TRBV11-2 combines with J gene TRBJ2-5; weak D call: TRBD2 (6 bases). V dropped 5 bases and J dropped 5 bases, with 21 bases sitting between them. There are 16 residues in the CDR3. Germline V lookup: CDR1 SGHAT, CDR2 FQNNGV. This CDR3 reads CASSPGVSPFGETQYF. In DNA, the CDR3 is TGTGCCAGCAGCCCGGGGGTGAGCCCATTTGGTGAGACCCAGTACTTC.

The table lists this clone with a count of one. V and J are TRBV29-1 and TRBJ1-1; D uncertain. The CDR3 length is 11 residues. Germline V lookup: CDR1 SQVTM, CDR2 ANQGSEA. Between the trimmed V and J ends, which lost 7 bases and 1 base, there was a span of 7 bases. CDR3 loop: CSGRENTEAFF. The DNA of the CDR3 is TGCAGCGGACGGGAGAACACTGAAGCTTTCTTT.

The chain is built from TRBV7-2 and TRBJ1-2, with D maybe TRBD1 (6 bases). The CDR3 extends over 13 amino acids. V lost 2 bases and J 14 bases, leaving 18 bases between the germline ends. The V gene's germline CDR1 is SGHTA and CDR2 FQGNSA. In DNA form, the CDR3 reads TGTGCCAGCAGCTTATCCCTTACAGGGTGGTCGACCTTC. Translated, it gives CASSLSLTGWSTF. The variable domain in full, completed from reference TRBV7-2 and TRBJ1-2, reads GAGVSQSPSNKVTEKGKDVELRCDPISGHTALYWYRQSLGQGLEFLIYFQGNSAPDKSGLPSDRFSAERTGGSVSTLTIQRTQQEDSAVYLCASSLSLTGWSTFGSGTRLTVV.

The rearrangement uses TRBV4-1 and TRBJ2-1; TRBD2 might be the D (6 bases). Per the germline V gene, CDR1 is MGHRA and CDR2 is YSYEKL. The V end was cut by 4 bases, the J end by 6 bases, with 10 bases between. The CDR3 has 13 residues. The CDR3, as DNA: TGCGCCAGCAGCCCGGGAGTCGGCAATGAGCAGTTCTTC. Residues: CASSPGVGNEQFF.